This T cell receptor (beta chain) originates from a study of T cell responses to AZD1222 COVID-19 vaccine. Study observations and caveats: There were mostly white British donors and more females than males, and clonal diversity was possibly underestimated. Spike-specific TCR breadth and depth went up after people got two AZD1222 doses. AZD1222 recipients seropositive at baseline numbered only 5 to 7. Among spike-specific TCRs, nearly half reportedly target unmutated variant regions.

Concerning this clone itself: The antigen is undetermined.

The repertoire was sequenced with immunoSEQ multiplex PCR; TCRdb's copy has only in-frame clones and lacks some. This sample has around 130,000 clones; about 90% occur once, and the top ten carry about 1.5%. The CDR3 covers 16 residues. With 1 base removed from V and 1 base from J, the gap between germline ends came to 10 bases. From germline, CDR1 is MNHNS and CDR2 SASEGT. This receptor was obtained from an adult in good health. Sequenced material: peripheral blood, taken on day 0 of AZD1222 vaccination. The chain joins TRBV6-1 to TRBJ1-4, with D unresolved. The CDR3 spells CASSEGLTVTNEKLFF. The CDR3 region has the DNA TGTGCCAGCAGTGAAGGGCTAACAGTAACTAATGAAAAACTGTTTTTT.